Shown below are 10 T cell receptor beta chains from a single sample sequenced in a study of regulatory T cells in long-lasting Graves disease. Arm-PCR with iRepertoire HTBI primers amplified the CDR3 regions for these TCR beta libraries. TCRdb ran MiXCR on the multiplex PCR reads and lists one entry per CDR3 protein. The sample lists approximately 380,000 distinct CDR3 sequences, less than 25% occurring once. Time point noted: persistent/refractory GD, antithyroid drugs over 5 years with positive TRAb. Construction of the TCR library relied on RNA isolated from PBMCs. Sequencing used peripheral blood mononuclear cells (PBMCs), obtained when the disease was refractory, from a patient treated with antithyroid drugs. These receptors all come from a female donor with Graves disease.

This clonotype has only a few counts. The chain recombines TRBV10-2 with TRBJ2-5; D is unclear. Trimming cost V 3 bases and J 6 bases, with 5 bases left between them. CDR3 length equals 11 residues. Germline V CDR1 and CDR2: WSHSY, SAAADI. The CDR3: CASSDRQTQYF. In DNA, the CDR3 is TGCGCCAGCAGTGATAGGCAGACCCAGTACTTC.

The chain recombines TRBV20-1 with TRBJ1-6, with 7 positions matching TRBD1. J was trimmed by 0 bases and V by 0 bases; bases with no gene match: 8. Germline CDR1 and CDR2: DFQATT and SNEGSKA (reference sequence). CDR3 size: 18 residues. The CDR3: CSARDWDSQSSYNSPLHF. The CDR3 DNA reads TGCAGTGCTAGAGACTGGGACAGTCAAAGCTCCTATAATTCACCCCTCCACTTT.

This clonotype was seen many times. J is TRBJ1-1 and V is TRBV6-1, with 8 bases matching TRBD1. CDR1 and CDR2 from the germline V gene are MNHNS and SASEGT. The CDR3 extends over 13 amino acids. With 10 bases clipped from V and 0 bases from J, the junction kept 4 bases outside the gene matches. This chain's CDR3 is CATDRGMNTEAFF. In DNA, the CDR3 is TGTGCCACCGACAGGGGAATGAACACTGAAGCTTTCTTT.

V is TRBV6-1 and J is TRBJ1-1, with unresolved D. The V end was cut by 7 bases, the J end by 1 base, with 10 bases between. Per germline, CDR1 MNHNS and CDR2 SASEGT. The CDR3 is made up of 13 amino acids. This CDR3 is CASTPAGNTEAFF. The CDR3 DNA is TGTGCCAGCACCCCGGCGGGGAACACTGAAGCTTTCTTT.

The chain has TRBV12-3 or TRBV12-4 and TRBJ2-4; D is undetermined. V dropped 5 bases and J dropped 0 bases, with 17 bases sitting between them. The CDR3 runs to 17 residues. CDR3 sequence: CASSPSTLILAKNIQYF. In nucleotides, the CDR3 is TGTGCCAGCAGTCCATCGACCCTTATTCTAGCCAAAAACATTCAGTACTTC.

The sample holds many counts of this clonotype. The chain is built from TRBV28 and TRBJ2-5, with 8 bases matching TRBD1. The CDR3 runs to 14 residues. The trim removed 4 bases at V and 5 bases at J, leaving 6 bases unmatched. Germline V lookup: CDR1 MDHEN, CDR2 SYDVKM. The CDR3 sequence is CASSSGGAGETQYF. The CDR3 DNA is TGTGCCAGCAGTTCAGGGGGCGCGGGGGAGACCCAGTACTTC.

The CDR3 here is CASSLREYEQFF. The CDR3 DNA reads TGTGCCAGCAGTCTCAGGGAGTATGAGCAGTTCTTC. J is TRBJ2-1 and V is TRBV6-2 or TRBV6-3, with D perhaps being TRBD1 or TRBD2 (5 bases each). The CDR3 has 12 amino acids. V was trimmed by 5 bases and J by 8 bases, leaving 10 bases between them. Germline V lookup: CDR1 MNHEY, CDR2 SVGEGT.

The CDR3 DNA sequence: TGTGCCATCAGTGACCTCCCGGGACAGAATAGGACCGGGGAGCTGTTTTTT. Translated, it gives CAISDLPGQNRTGELFF. The genes are TRBV10-3 and TRBJ2-2; 7 positions match TRBD1. Germline CDR1 ENHRY, CDR2 SYGVKD. Trimming took 3 bases from V and 5 from J; bases not matched to a gene: 12. This CDR3 spans 17 amino acids.

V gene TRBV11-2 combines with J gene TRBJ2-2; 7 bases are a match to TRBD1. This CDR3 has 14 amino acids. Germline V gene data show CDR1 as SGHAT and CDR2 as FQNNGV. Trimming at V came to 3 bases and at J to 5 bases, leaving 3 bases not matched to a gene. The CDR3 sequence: CASSLGQPTGELFF. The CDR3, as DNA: TGTGCCAGCAGCTTGGGACAGCCAACCGGGGAGCTGTTTTTT.

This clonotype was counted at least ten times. This chain's CDR3 is CSVEGQGGYEQYF. In DNA, the CDR3 is TGCAGCGTCGAGGGACAGGGCGGCTACGAGCAGTACTTC. The V gene is TRBV29-1, the J gene TRBJ2-7, with TRBD1 matching 9 bases. J lost 3 bases, V lost 6 bases, and 6 bases had no gene match. Germline CDR1 is SQVTM and CDR2 is ANQGSEA. The CDR3 has 13 amino acids.